This T cell receptor (beta chain) was recorded in a study of OX40 agonist ivuxolimab in advanced cancers. On the study more broadly: Ivuxolimab, an antibody acting as an agonist of OX40 (CD134), was used to treat patients. Points from the study as a whole: Normalized T-cell clonal expansion was also low in a subset of nonresponders.

The V gene's germline CDR1 is SEHNR and CDR2 FQNEAQ (reference sequence). CDR3 length: 15 amino acids. J lost 6 bases, V lost 4 bases, and 11 bases had no gene match. This clone was detected a few times. The antigen remains undetermined. Method: immunoSEQ multiplex PCR; TCRdb's copy keeps in-frame clones and lacks some. The sample consists of some 62,000 clones, 75% to 95% of them appearing once. The sequencing here drew on CD4+ or CD8+ T cells sorted from blood, taken in a trial of the OX40 agonist ivuxolimab. The clonotype originates from an adult with an advanced solid tumor such as melanoma, head and neck, liver or kidney cancer. This sequence joins TRBV7-9 and TRBJ2-7, with TRBD2 matching 8 bases. The CDR3 DNA is TGTGCCAGCAGCTCGGGACTAGTGGTAATCGGCGAGCAGTACTTC. It codes for CASSSGLVVIGEQYF. The full variable domain, rest sourced from reference TRBV7-9 and TRBJ2-7, is DTGVSQNPRHKITKRGQNVTFRCDPISEHNRLYWYRQTLGQGPEFLTYFQNEAQLEKSRLLSDRFSAERPKGSFSTLEIQRTEQGDSAMYLCASSSGLVVIGEQYFGPGTRLTVT.